The 4 T cell receptor beta chains below were found in one sample sequenced in a study of glioma-infiltrating T cells after dendritic cell vaccination. The time point is: after dendritic cell vaccination, including at tumor progression/relapse. Assay used: immunoSEQ multiplex PCR; TCRdb lists only in-frame clones, some missing. This table holds 90,000 to 95,000 clones, approximately 75% found once. Sequencing was performed on blood, taken after dendritic cell vaccination. The receptors come from a human donor with glioblastoma.

The chain joins TRBV7-8 to TRBJ2-7; D is possibly TRBD2 (6 bases). The CDR3 spans 15 residues. Germline V gene lookup returns CDR1 SGHVS and CDR2 FQNEAQ. Trimming removed 2 bases from V and 0 bases from J, with 11 bases in between. CDR3 DNA: TGTGCCAGCAGCTTAAGGGGAGGAAACTCCTACGAGCAGTACTTC. The encoded protein is CASSLRGGNSYEQYF.

V usage is TRBV15 and J usage is TRBJ1-2; 7 bases align to TRBD1. The trim removed 5 bases at V and 5 bases at J, leaving 14 bases unmatched. Looked up from germline, CDR1 is LNHNV and CDR2 is YYDKDF (reference sequence). The CDR3 runs to 16 residues. In nucleotides, the CDR3 is TGTGCCACCAGCGACTTTTGGGGGGCAGGGGGTTATGGCTACACCTTC. Its protein product is CATSDFWGAGGYGYTF.

This chain links TRBV7-2 with TRBJ1-5; D might be TRBD1 (6 bases). Looked up from germline, CDR1 is SGHTA and CDR2 is FQGNSA. The CDR3 contains 13 residues. Trimming cost V 5 bases and J 3 bases, with 8 bases left between them. The CDR3 sequence is CASSRQDNQPQHF. The CDR3 DNA sequence: TGTGCCAGCAGCCGACAGGACAATCAGCCCCAGCATTTT.

The chain joins TRBV7-2 to TRBJ1-5, with 11 bases matching TRBD1. V trimming: 1 base; J trimming: 2 bases; junction bases outside the gene matches: 10. Germline-derived CDR1 and CDR2 are SGHTA and FQGNSA. The CDR3 is 19 residues long. CDR3 protein: CASSLEFGTGGMGNQPQHF. Here the CDR3 DNA reads TGTGCCAGCAGCTTAGAGTTTGGGACAGGGGGAATGGGCAATCAGCCCCAGCATTTT.